These 32 T cell receptor beta chains originate from one sample sequenced in a study of cytomegalovirus exposure and HLA in healthy donors. Data came from immunoSEQ multiplex PCR; TCRdb stores just in-frame clones and leaves some out. This sample yields about 140,000 clones, of which around four fifths are seen a single time; less than 35% belongs to the top ten. Sequenced input: PBMCs. The source of these receptors is a man aged 25 to 40 in good health and CMV-seropositive.

The CDR3 spells CASREGQGEATQYF. CDR3 DNA: TGCGCCAGCAGAGAGGGACAGGGGGAGGCGACCCAGTACTTC. The gene calls are TRBV5-1 and TRBJ2-5; 11 bases match TRBD1. J lost 7 bases, V lost 5 bases, and 7 bases had no gene match. Germline-derived CDR1 and CDR2 are SGHRS and YFSETQ. The CDR3 covers 14 residues. Drawing the rest from reference TRBV5-1 and TRBJ2-5, the complete variable domain is KAGVTQTPRYLIKTRGQQVTLSCSPISGHRSVSWYQQTPGQGLQFLFEYFSETQRNKGNFPGRFSGRQFSNSRSEMNVSTLELGDSALYLCASREGQGEATQYFGPGTRLLVL.

The chain joins TRBV30 to TRBJ2-3; possibly TRBD2 for D (7 bases). Trimming removed 6 bases from V and 6 bases from J, with 13 bases in between. Germline V lookup: CDR1 GTSNPN, CDR2 SVGIG (reference sequence). The CDR3 is 12 amino acids. This CDR3 is CACKRGGDTQYF. The CDR3 DNA reads TGTGCCTGTAAAAGGGGGGGCGATACGCAGTATTTT.

This rearrangement joins TRBV7-2 to TRBJ2-3; 12 positions match TRBD2. Germline CDR1 SGHTA, CDR2 FQGNSA. V gave up 5 bases and J gave up 1 base; unmatched junction bases: 13. The CDR3 has 19 residues. This CDR3 is CASSGPSGGGSLRTDTQYF. The CDR3 DNA reads TGTGCCAGCAGCGGACCTAGCGGGGGGGGCTCATTACGCACAGATACGCAGTATTTT.

The chain has TRBV18 and TRBJ1-2, with 7 nucleotides matching TRBD1. CDR1 KGHSH and CDR2 LQKENI come from the germline V gene. Trimming at V came to 5 bases and at J to 0 bases, leaving 9 bases not matched to a gene. This CDR3 contains 16 residues. CDR3 amino acids: CASSGQAVSANYGYTF. The CDR3 DNA is TGTGCCAGCTCAGGACAGGCTGTTTCGGCTAACTATGGCTACACCTTC.

This chain connects TRBV4-3 to TRBJ1-5, with 7 positions matching TRBD1. Germline V gene lookup returns CDR1 LGHNA and CDR2 YSLEER. V lost 2 bases to trimming and J lost 7 bases; unmatched junction nucleotides: 2. The CDR3 contains 13 residues. CDR3: CASSQTGDQPQHF. In nucleotides, the CDR3 is TGCGCCAGCAGCCAAACAGGGGACCAGCCCCAGCATTTT.

The gene calls are TRBV5-6 and TRBJ2-2; TRBD1 aligns across 11 bases. The germline CDR1 and CDR2 sequences are SGHDT and YYEEEE. The trim removed 4 bases at V and 3 bases at J, leaving 2 bases unmatched. There are 15 residues in the CDR3. CDR3 nucleotides: TGTGCCAGCAGCCGGGACAGGGGGTACACCGGGGAGCTGTTTTTT. Its translation is CASSRDRGYTGELFF.

This chain uses TRBV11-2 with TRBJ1-1; D is undetermined. V shed 2 bases and J shed 3 bases, with 4 bases lying between them. The CDR3 is 12 residues long. The germline CDR1 and CDR2 sequences are SGHAT and FQNNGV. The CDR3 here is CASSLRDTEAFF. The CDR3 DNA sequence: TGTGCCAGCAGCTTACGGGACACTGAAGCTTTCTTT.

The rearrangement joins TRBV6-6 to TRBJ1-2, with 12 bases aligning to TRBD1. This CDR3 is built from 15 residues. The V segment lost 6 bases and the J segment 0 bases; nucleotides outside the gene matches: 2. Germline CDR1 and CDR2: MNHNY and SVGAGI (reference sequence). The CDR3 bases are TGTGCCAGCAGGGGGACAGGGGGCACTAACTATGGCTACACCTTC. It translates to CASRGTGGTNYGYTF.

The gene calls are TRBV7-9 and TRBJ2-7, with TRBD2 matching over 7 bases. The CDR3 is 16 residues long. In germline, CDR1 is SEHNR, CDR2 FQNEAQ (reference sequence). V trimming: 0 bases; J trimming: 6 bases; junction bases outside the gene matches: 11. The CDR3 loop is CASSLAGRERGSEQYF. The CDR3 nucleotides are TGTGCCAGCAGCTTAGCGGGGAGGGAAAGAGGGTCCGAGCAGTACTTC.

The chain uses TRBV7-6 and TRBJ2-2, with TRBD1 matching 10 bases. Trimming removed 5 bases from V and 5 bases from J; junction bases left unmatched: 2. Per the germline V gene, CDR1 is SGHVS and CDR2 is FNYEAQ. CDR3 length equals 14 residues. In nucleotides, the CDR3 is TGTGCCAGCAGCCTGGGACAGGGGACCGGGGAGCTGTTTTTT. Translation gives CASSLGQGTGELFF.

The chain is built from TRBV2 and TRBJ2-3; D call uncertain. In germline, CDR1 is SNHLY, CDR2 FYNNEI. The CDR3 is 16 amino acids. V was clipped by 4 bases and J by 4 bases, with 18 bases between them. CDR3 sequence reads: CASSVRLVVYSDTQYF. The CDR3 coding sequence is TGTGCCAGCAGTGTACGACTGGTAGTTTATTCAGATACGCAGTATTTT.

CDR3 protein: CASSLEGGVNTEAFF. CDR3 sequence (DNA): TGTGCCAGCAGCTTGGAGGGGGGGGTGAACACTGAAGCTTTCTTT. The chain recombines TRBV5-4 with TRBJ1-1, with TRBD1 as a possible D gene (6 bases). This CDR3 contains 15 residues. V was shortened by 0 bases and J by 0 bases, with 9 bases between the two germline ends. Germline V gives CDR1 SGHNT, CDR2 YYREEE (reference sequence).

This chain connects TRBV6-6 to TRBJ1-2; D is ambiguous. The CDR3 loop spans 12 amino acids. The V and J ends lost 9 bases and 2 bases respectively, with 10 bases between them. From germline, CDR1 is MNHNY and CDR2 SVGAGI (reference sequence). The CDR3 DNA follows: TGTGCCAGTTCGACAACCAACTATGGCTACACCTTC. Its protein product is CASSTTNYGYTF.

The V and J genes are TRBV7-2 and TRBJ2-3; D is ambiguous. CDR1 and CDR2 from the germline V gene are SGHTA and FQGNSA. Trimming removed 2 bases at V and 4 bases at J, with 16 bases between. The CDR3 contains 16 residues. The CDR3 nucleotides are TGTGCCAGCAGCTTATTCTCAATCCTTACTGCAGATACGCAGTATTTT. Its translation is CASSLFSILTADTQYF.

This clone was detected once. This CDR3 is CAWSVGPPTVNTEAFF. In DNA form, the CDR3 reads TGTGCCTGGAGTGTAGGGCCCCCGACAGTGAACACTGAAGCTTTCTTT. The V gene is TRBV30, the J gene TRBJ1-1; tentatively, D is TRBD1 (5 bases). The CDR3 loop spans 16 amino acids. V was cut by 0 bases and J by 0 bases, with 14 bases left in between. Looked up from germline, CDR1 is GTSNPN and CDR2 is SVGIG (reference sequence).

The chain carries TRBV2 and TRBJ1-1, with 8 bases lining up with TRBD1. The CDR3 covers 13 residues. CDR1 is SNHLY and CDR2 is FYNNEI in the germline V gene. V shed 10 bases, J shed 4 bases, and the junction held 8 bases outside the gene matches. Written as DNA, the CDR3 is TGTGCCACCGCGGACAGGGTGGGCACTGAAGCTTTCTTT. It is translated as CATADRVGTEAFF.

The J gene is TRBJ1-1, the V gene TRBV5-8; possible D gene TRBD1, 5 bases. This CDR3 is built from 16 residues. Trimming shortened V by 4 bases and J by 5 bases, and 21 bases separated the two germline ends. Germline CDR1 and CDR2: SGHTS and YDEGEE. The CDR3 sequence is CASSPGEGRYMTEAFF. In DNA form, the CDR3 reads TGTGCCAGCAGCCCCGGGGAGGGGCGGTACATGACTGAAGCTTTCTTT.

V is TRBV7-9 and J is TRBJ1-4; tentative D call: TRBD1 (5 bases). The CDR3 is 14 residues long. Trimming stripped 2 bases from V and 1 base from J, with 5 bases between. Germline assignment: CDR1 SEHNR and CDR2 FQNEAQ (reference sequence). This CDR3 reads CASSLQGTNEKLFF. As DNA, the CDR3 is TGTGCCAGCAGCTTACAGGGAACTAATGAAAAACTGTTTTTT.

The genes are TRBV2 and TRBJ2-7, with D unclear. Germline values: CDR1 SNHLY, CDR2 FYNNEI. This CDR3 region has 11 residues. V gave up 2 bases and J gave up 6 bases, with 5 bases separating them. Written as DNA, the CDR3 is TGTGCCAGCAGTGAATGGGCCGAGCAGTACTTC. Its translation: CASSEWAEQYF.

The CDR3 nucleotides read TGTGCCAGCAGCTTAAAACAGGGTCCCTACGAGCAGTACTTC. Translating gives CASSLKQGPYEQYF. The chain is built from TRBV7-8 and TRBJ2-7; D possibly corresponds to TRBD1 (6 bases). Between the trimmed V and J ends, which lost 2 bases and 2 bases, there was a span of 10 bases. CDR1 SGHVS and CDR2 FQNEAQ come from the germline V gene. This CDR3 has 14 residues.

The chain couples TRBV9 to TRBJ2-1, with 9 bases aligning to TRBD1. Per germline, CDR1 SGDLS and CDR2 YYNGEE. Germline trimming cut 3 bases from V and 5 bases from J; bases unmatched to any gene: 6. The CDR3 loop spans 15 amino acids. The CDR3 DNA follows: TGTGCCAGCAGCGCCGCCGGGACAGGGCACAATGAGCAGTTCTTC. It specifies CASSAAGTGHNEQFF.

The chain combines TRBV9 with TRBJ2-1; TRBD2 matches 9 bases. The J segment lost 0 bases and the V segment lost 4 bases, leaving 5 bases of the junction unmatched. The CDR3 runs 16 residues. In germline, CDR1 is SGDLS, CDR2 YYNGEE. CDR3 sequence reads: CASSRTSDSSYNEQFF. The DNA of the CDR3 is TGTGCCAGCAGCCGGACTAGCGACAGCTCCTACAATGAGCAGTTCTTC. Full variable domain (rest looked up from reference TRBV9 and TRBJ2-1): DSGVTQTPKHLITATGQRVTLRCSPRSGDLSVYWYQQSLDQGLQFLIQYYNGEERAKGNILERFSAQQFPDLHSELNLSSLELGDSALYFCASSRTSDSSYNEQFFGPGTRLTVL.

CDR3 coding DNA: TGTGCCAGCACCCCCGGGGGGGGCGAGCAGTACTTC. Protein: CASTPGGGEQYF. The chain links TRBV7-8 to TRBJ2-7, with TRBD2 identical over 8 bases. The CDR3 extends over 12 amino acids. After removal of 7 bases from V and 6 bases from J, the junction contained 5 bases not matched to a gene. Germline V gene data show CDR1 as SGHVS and CDR2 as FQNEAQ.

V and J are TRBV6-1 and TRBJ1-1, with 7 bases aligning to TRBD1. V lost 4 bases and J lost 1; bases outside the gene matches: 6. Per germline, CDR1 MNHNS and CDR2 SASEGT. This CDR3 contains 15 residues. The CDR3 DNA reads as TGTGCCAGCAGTGCGGGGACAGTTCAGAACACTGAAGCTTTCTTT. It translates to CASSAGTVQNTEAFF.

The gene calls are TRBV2 and TRBJ2-5; 15 nucleotides line up with TRBD2. V shed 4 bases, J shed 2 bases, and the junction held 11 bases outside the gene matches. The CDR3 has 19 amino acids. CDR1 is SNHLY, CDR2 FYNNEI, per germline. The CDR3 bases are TGTGCCAGCAGTGGGGTCTTCGGACTAGCGGGAGGGGATCAAGAGACCCAGTACTTC. Translated: CASSGVFGLAGGDQETQYF.

The CDR3 protein is CASSPDRNYGYTF. The CDR3 nucleotides read TGTGCCAGCAGCCCCGACAGAAACTATGGCTACACCTTC. The rearrangement joins TRBV11-2 to TRBJ1-2; possible D gene TRBD1, 5 bases. Trimming left V 5 bases short and J 2 bases short, with 9 bases between. This CDR3 has 13 residues. Germline loops: CDR1 SGHAT, CDR2 FQNNGV.

The V call is TRBV6-1, the J call TRBJ2-1, with 12 bases aligning to TRBD2. The CDR3 sequence is 14 residues long. Germline-derived CDR1 and CDR2 are MNHNS and SASEGT. Trimming cost V 5 bases and J 9 bases; bases outside gene matches: 5. The DNA for the CDR3 is TGTGCCAGCAGTCTAGCGGGAGGGATAGGTGAGCAGTTCTTC. This gives the protein CASSLAGGIGEQFF.

The chain is built from TRBV4-1 and TRBJ2-7; D is uncertain. With 1 base removed from V and 3 bases from J, the gap between germline ends came to 13 bases. Germline V gene lookup returns CDR1 MGHRA and CDR2 YSYEKL. The CDR3 spans 15 residues. This CDR3 is CASSQGFEAVYEQYF. Written as DNA, the CDR3 is TGCGCCAGCAGCCAAGGTTTCGAGGCCGTCTACGAGCAGTACTTC.

The chain joins TRBV5-1 to TRBJ1-2; TRBD1 matches 7 bases. V lost 0 bases to trimming and J lost 2 bases; unmatched junction nucleotides: 4. The CDR3 spans 15 residues. The germline V gene has CDR1 SGHRS and CDR2 YFSETQ. CDR3 bases: TGCGCCAGCAGCTTGGCGACAGGGCAGAACTATGGCTACACCTTC. Its protein is CASSLATGQNYGYTF. Full variable domain (missing parts from reference TRBV5-1 and TRBJ1-2): KAGVTQTPRYLIKTRGQQVTLSCSPISGHRSVSWYQQTPGQGLQFLFEYFSETQRNKGNFPGRFSGRQFSNSRSEMNVSTLELGDSALYLCASSLATGQNYGYTFGSGTRLTVV.

The gene calls are TRBV4-3 and TRBJ2-3, with a tentative D call TRBD2 (5 bases). Germline assignment: CDR1 LGHNA and CDR2 YSLEER. The CDR3 contains 16 residues. V lost 0 bases and J lost 6, with 16 bases in between. DNA for the CDR3: TGCGCCAGCAGCCAAGATTCGCAGCGGCTAGGGGATACGCAGTATTTT. Amino acids: CASSQDSQRLGDTQYF.

The chain recombines TRBV29-1 with TRBJ1-1, with TRBD1 identical over 9 bases. The CDR3 is made up of 14 amino acids. V lost 4 bases, J lost 1 base, and 4 bases stayed unmatched. Germline CDR1 reads SQVTM; CDR2 reads ANQGSEA. DNA of the CDR3: TGCAGCGTTGGGGGGACAGGGTGGAACACTGAAGCTTTCTTT. Translation: CSVGGTGWNTEAFF.

This chain connects TRBV9 to TRBJ2-2, with 8 bases that match TRBD2. Germline V lookup: CDR1 SGDLS, CDR2 YYNGEE. Losses at the gene ends were 0 bases for V and 3 bases for J; bases not matched to a gene: 4. The CDR3 totals 16 residues. The CDR3 bases are TGTGCCAGCAGCGTAGTCGGGGGGGTAGACACCGGGGAGCTGTTTTTT. It yields the protein CASSVVGGVDTGELFF.